The following is a T cell receptor beta chain sequence with its context. The CDR3 is 16 amino acids. CDR1 and CDR2 (germline): MDHEN, SYDVKM. Trimming cost V 6 bases and J 6 bases; bases outside gene matches: 7. Participant-reported clinical history was the basis for cohort assignment. This sample is drawn from a study of blood T cell repertoires in COVID-19. Study details: There were acute and convalescent COVID-19 samples, and they came from the United States, Italy and Spain. From T cells, B-cell-depleted T cells, or PBMCs came the material, which was cDNA or gDNA.

Assay: immunoSEQ multiplex PCR; the TCRdb copy retains only in-frame clones and omits some. Of 350,000 or so clones in the sample, roughly 90% were seen once. V gene TRBV28 combines with J gene TRBJ1-6, with 11 bases matching TRBD1. The origin of this receptor is a woman in her thirties who had recovered from COVID-19. Sequenced input: PBMCs or T cells enriched from blood (not recorded which). In DNA form, the CDR3 reads TGTGCCAGCAGCCCTGGACAGGGGGCGGGTAATTCACCCCTCCACTTT. It is translated as CASSPGQGAGNSPLHF.